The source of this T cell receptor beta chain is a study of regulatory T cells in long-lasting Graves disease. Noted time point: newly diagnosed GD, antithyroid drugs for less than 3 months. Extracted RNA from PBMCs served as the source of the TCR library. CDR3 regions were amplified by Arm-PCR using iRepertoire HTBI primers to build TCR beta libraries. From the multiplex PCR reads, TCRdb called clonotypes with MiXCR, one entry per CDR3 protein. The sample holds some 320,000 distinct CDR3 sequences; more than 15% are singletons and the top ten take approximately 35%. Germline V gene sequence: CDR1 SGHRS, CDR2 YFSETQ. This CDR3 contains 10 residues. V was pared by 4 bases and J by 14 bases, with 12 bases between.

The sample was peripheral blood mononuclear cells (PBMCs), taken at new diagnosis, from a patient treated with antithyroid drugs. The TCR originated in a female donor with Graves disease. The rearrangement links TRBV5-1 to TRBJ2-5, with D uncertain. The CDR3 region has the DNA TGCGCCAGCAGCCGACCCCTACCTTACTTC. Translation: CASSRPLPYF.